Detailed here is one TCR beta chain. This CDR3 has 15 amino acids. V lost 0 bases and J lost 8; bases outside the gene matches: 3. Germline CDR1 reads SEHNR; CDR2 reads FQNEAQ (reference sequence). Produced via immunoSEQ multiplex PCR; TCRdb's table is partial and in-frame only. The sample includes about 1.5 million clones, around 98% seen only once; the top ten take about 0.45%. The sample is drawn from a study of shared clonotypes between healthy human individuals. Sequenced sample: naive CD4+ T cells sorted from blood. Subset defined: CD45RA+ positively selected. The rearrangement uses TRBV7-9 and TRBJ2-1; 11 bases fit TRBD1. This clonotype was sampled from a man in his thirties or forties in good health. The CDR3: CASSLAGDRGYEQFF. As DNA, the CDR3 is TGTGCCAGCAGCTTAGCGGGGGACAGGGGGTATGAGCAGTTCTTC.